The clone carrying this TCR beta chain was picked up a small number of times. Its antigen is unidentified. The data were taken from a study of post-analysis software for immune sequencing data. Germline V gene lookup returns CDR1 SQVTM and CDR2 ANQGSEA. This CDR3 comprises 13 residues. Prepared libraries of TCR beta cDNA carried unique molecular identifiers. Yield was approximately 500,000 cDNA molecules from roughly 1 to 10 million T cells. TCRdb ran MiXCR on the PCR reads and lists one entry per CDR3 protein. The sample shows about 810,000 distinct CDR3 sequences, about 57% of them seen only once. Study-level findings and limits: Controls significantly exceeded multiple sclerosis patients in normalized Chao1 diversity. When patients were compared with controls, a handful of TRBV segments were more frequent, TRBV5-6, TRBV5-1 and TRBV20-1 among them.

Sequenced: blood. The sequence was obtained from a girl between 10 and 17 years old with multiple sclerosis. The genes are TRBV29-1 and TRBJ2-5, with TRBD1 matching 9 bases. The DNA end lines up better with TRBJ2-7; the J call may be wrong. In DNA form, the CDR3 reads TGCAGCGGGCGGACAGGGGCCGGATACGAGCAGTACTTC. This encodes CSGRTGAGYEQYF.